Given below is one T cell receptor beta chain in context. The sample comes from a study of blood T cell repertoires in COVID-19. Method: immunoSEQ multiplex PCR; TCRdb's copy keeps in-frame clones and lacks some. The sample holds some 42,000 clones, roughly nine tenths seen once. The sequencing input was peripheral blood. This sequence originates from a man aged 25 to 45 with active or convalescent COVID-19.

CDR3: CASSSGVAGGIFLADTQYF. The CDR3 DNA is TGTGCCAGCAGTTCCGGGGTAGCGGGAGGGATATTCCTCGCAGATACGCAGTATTTT. J is TRBJ2-3 and V is TRBV7-9, with 11 bases lining up with TRBD2. With V trimmed by 6 bases and J by 4 bases, 18 bases remained unmatched. The germline V gene has CDR1 SEHNR and CDR2 FQNEAQ (reference sequence). The CDR3 sequence is 19 residues long.